The clone carrying this T cell receptor beta chain has just a few counts. What it recognizes is unknown. These data come from a study of cytomegalovirus exposure and HLA in healthy donors. Points from the study as a whole: In a later analysis, common viral pathogens appeared linked to several of the most significant clusters. Some segments of the V type, notably TRBV6-2 and TRBV6-3, were excluded as indistinguishable. TCR beta sequences reportedly predicted most subjects' HLA-A and HLA-B alleles accurately.

Germline CDR1 and CDR2: MNHNY and SVGAGI (reference sequence). This CDR3 is 14 amino acids long. V was cut by 7 bases and J by 3 bases, with 12 bases left in between. Use of 60 Vbeta and 13 Jbeta primers characterized the PCR. Sequencing was performed with immunoSEQ multiplex PCR; in TCRdb, only in-frame clones are kept and a portion is missing. The table includes about 160,000 clones, about four fifths detected once. Sequenced sample: PBMCs. The receptor was isolated from a woman aged 50 to 65 in good health and CMV-seronegative. The chain has TRBV6-6 and TRBJ2-2; perhaps TRBD1 as D (5 bases). The CDR3 DNA follows: TGTGCCAGCACCCCAGGGTTGGACACCGGGGAGCTGTTTTTT. Translating it yields CASTPGLDTGELFF.